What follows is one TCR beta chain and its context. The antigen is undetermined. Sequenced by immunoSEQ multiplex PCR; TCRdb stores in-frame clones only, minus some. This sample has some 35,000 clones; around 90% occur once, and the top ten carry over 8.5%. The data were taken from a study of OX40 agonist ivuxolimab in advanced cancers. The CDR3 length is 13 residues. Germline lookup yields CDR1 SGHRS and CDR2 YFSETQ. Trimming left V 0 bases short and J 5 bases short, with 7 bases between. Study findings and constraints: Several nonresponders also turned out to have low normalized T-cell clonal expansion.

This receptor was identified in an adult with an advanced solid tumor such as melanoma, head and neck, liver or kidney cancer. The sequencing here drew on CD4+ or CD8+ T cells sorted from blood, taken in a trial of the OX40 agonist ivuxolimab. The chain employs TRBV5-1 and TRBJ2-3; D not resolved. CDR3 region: CASSLAGVDTQYF. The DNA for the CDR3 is TGCGCCAGCAGCTTGGCCGGTGTAGATACGCAGTATTTT.